This paragraph covers one T cell receptor beta chain sequence. The antigen is unknown. Sequencing was performed with immunoSEQ multiplex PCR; in TCRdb, only in-frame clones are kept and a portion is missing. The sample consists of about 99,000 clones, 81% of them appearing once. This sample is drawn from a study of PD-1 blockade in classical Hodgkin lymphoma. Every patient experienced relapse after autologous stem cell transplantation, and brentuximab vedotin exposure varied. The best responses consisted of complete response, partial response or progressive disease. Whole-study results and caveats: Researchers reported that CD4+ TCR diversity, though not CD8+, rose significantly by C4D1. When set against healthy donors, newly diagnosed patients were reported to show lower baseline TCR diversity.

The specimen comprised peripheral blood mononuclear cells (PBMCs), sampled before the second cycle of nivolumab. The receptor was isolated from a human donor with classical Hodgkin lymphoma.

The CDR3 sequence: CASRQTNTEAFF. The CDR3 nucleotides are TGTGCCAGCAGACAGACGAACACTGAAGCTTTCTTT. This rearrangement joins TRBV6-1 to TRBJ1-1, with D unclear. V shed 6 bases and J shed 1 base, with 6 bases lying between them. The CDR3 spans 12 residues. CDR1 and CDR2 from the germline V gene are MNHNS and SASEGT.